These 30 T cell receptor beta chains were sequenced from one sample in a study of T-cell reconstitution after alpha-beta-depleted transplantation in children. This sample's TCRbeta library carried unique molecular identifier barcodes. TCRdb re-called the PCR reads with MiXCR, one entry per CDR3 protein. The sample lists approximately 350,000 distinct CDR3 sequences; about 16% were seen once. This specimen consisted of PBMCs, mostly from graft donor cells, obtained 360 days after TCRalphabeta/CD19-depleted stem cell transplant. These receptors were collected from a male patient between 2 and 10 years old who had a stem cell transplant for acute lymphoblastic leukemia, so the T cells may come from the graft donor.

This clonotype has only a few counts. CDR3 protein: CASSFWEGVENIQYF. Written as DNA, the CDR3 is TGTGCCAGCAGTTTCTGGGAAGGGGTGGAAAACATTCAGTACTTC. The V gene is TRBV28, the J gene TRBJ2-4, with D perhaps TRBD1 (5 bases). The CDR3 has 15 residues. In germline, CDR1 is MDHEN, CDR2 SYDVKM. Trimming stripped 3 bases from V and 5 bases from J, with 14 bases between.

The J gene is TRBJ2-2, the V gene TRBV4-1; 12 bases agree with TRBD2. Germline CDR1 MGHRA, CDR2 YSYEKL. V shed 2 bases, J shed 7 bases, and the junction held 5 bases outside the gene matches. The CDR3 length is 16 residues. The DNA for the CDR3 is TGCGCCAGCAGCCAAAGGCTAGCGGGAGGGCGCGGGGAGCTGTTTTTT. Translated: CASSQRLAGGRGELFF.

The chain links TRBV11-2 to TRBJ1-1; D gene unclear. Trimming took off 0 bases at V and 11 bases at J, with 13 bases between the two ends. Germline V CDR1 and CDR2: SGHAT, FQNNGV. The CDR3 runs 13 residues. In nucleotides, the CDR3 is TGTGCCAGCAGCTTAGACGTATGGATTCCCGCTTTCTTT. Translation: CASSLDVWIPAFF.

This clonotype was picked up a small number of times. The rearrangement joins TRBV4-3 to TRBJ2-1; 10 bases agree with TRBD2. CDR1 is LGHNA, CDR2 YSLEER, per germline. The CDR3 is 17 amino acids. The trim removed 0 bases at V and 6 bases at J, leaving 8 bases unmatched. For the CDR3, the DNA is TGCGCCAGCAGCCAAGAGTCCCCTAGCGGGAGTTCCAATGAGCAGTTCTTC. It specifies CASSQESPSGSSNEQFF.

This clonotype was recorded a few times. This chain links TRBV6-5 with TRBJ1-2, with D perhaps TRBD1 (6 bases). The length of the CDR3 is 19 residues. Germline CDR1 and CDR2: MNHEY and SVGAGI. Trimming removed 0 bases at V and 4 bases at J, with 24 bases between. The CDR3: CASSYSFQLRTAPIYGYTF. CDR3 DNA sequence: TGTGCCAGCAGTTACTCGTTTCAGCTTAGGACAGCCCCTATCTATGGCTACACCTTC.

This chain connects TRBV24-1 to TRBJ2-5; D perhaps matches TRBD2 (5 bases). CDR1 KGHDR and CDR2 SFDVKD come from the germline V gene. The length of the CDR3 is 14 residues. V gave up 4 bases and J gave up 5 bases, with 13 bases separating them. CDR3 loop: CATSEGVFGETQYF. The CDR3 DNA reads TGTGCCACCAGTGAGGGAGTATTCGGGGAGACCCAGTACTTC.

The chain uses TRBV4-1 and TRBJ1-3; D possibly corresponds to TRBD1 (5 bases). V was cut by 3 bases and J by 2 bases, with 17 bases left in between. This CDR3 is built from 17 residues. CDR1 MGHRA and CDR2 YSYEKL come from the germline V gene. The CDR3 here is CASSHLRYRGAGNTIYF. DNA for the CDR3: TGCGCCAGCAGCCATCTTCGTTACCGAGGGGCTGGAAACACCATATATTTT.

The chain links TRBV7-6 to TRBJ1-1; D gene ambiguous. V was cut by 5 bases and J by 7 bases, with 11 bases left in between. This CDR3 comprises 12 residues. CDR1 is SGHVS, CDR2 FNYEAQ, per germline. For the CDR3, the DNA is TGTGCCAGCAGCAAGGCGGAGAATGAAGCTTTCTTT. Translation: CASSKAENEAFF.

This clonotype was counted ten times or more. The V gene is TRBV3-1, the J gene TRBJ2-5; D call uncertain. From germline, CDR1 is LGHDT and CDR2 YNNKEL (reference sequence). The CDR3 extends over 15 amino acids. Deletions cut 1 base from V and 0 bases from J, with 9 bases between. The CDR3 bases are TGTGCCAGCAGCCAAGGCAACCTCTACCAAGAGACCCAGTACTTC. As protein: CASSQGNLYQETQYF.

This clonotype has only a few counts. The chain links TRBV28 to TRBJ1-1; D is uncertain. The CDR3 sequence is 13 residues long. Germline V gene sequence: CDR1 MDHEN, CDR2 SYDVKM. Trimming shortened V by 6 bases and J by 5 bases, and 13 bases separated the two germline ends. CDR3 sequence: CASSPSLGTEAFF. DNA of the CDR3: TGTGCCAGCAGCCCGAGTTTGGGTACTGAAGCTTTCTTT.

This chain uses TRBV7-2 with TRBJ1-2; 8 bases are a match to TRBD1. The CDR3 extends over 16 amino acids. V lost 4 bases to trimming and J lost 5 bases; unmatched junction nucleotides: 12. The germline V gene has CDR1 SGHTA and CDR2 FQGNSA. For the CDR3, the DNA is TGTGCCAGCAGCTCCTTACTAGGACAGGGAGGGTATGGCTACACCTTC. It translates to CASSSLLGQGGYGYTF.

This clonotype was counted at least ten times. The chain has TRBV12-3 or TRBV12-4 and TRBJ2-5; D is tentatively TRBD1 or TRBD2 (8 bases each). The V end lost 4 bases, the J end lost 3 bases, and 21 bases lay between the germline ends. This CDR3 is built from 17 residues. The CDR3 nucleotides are TGTGCCAGCAGTTCGCGGGGGGAGACAGGGGTAAAAGAGACCCAGTACTTC. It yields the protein CASSSRGETGVKETQYF.

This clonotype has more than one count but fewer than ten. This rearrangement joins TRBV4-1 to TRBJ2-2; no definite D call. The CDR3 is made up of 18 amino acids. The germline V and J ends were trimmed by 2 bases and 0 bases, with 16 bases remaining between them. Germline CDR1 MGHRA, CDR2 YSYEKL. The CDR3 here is CASSQRIYRSSNTGELFF. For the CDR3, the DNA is TGCGCCAGCAGCCAAAGGATCTATCGTAGTTCGAACACCGGGGAGCTGTTTTTT.

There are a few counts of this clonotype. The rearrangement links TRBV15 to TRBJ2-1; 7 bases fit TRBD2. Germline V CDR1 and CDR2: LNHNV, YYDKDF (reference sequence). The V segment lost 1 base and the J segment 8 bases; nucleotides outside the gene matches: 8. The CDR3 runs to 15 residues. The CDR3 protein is CATSRVHAGDDEQFF. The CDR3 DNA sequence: TGTGCCACCAGCAGAGTCCACGCGGGAGACGATGAGCAGTTCTTC.

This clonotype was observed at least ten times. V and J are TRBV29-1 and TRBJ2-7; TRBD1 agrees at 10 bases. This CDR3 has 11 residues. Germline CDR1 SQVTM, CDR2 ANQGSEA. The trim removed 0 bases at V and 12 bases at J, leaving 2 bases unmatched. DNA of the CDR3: TGCAGCGTTGAAGATTGGGACAGGGGGTACTTC. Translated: CSVEDWDRGYF.

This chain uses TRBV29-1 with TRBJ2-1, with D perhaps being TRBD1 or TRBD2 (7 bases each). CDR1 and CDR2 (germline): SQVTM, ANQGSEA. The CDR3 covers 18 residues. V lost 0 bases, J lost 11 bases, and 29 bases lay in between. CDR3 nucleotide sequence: TGCAGCGTTGAAGATCGGGTAGGGGGCGCGCTAGCGGAGCCCAAGCAGTTCTTC. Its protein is CSVEDRVGGALAEPKQFF.

The CDR3 nucleotides are TGTGCCAGCAGCTTAGGTCTAGCGGGCCTCTACGAGCAGTACTTC. Residues: CASSLGLAGLYEQYF. The V call is TRBV7-2, the J call TRBJ2-7, with 8 bases aligning to TRBD2. Germline trimming cut 1 base from V and 3 bases from J; bases unmatched to any gene: 5. Per the germline V gene, CDR1 is SGHTA and CDR2 is FQGNSA. The CDR3 runs 15 residues.

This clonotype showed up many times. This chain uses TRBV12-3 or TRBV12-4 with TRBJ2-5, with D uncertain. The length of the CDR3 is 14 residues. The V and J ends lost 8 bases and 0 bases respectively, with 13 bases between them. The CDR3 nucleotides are TGTGCCAGCGGCCCCTCAAGGTACCAAGAGACCCAGTACTTC. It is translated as CASGPSRYQETQYF.

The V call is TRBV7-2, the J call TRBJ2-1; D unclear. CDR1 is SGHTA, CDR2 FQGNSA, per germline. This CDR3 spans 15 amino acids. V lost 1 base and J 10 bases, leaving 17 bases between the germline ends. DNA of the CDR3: TGTGCCAGCAGCTTAGGACGCCGGGCCCAAGGGGAGCAGTTCTTC. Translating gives CASSLGRRAQGEQFF.

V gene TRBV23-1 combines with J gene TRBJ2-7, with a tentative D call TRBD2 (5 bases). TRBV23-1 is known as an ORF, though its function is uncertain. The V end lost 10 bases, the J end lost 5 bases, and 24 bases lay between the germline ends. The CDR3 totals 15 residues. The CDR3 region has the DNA TGCGCCATCCTAGCTGGGCAGGCCACTTCGGACGAGCAGTACTTC. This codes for CAILAGQATSDEQYF.

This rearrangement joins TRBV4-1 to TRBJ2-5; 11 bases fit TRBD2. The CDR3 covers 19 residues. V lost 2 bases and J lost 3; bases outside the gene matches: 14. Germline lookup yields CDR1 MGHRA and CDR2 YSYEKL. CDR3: CASSQLLAGAPAAKETQYF. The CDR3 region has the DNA TGCGCCAGCAGCCAATTACTAGCGGGAGCGCCCGCGGCGAAAGAGACCCAGTACTTC.

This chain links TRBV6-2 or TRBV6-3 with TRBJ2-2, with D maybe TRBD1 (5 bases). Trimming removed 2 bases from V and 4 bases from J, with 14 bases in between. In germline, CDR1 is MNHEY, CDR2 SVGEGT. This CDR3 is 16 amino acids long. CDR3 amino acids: CASSYPPGWVTGELFF. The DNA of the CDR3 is TGTGCCAGCAGTTACCCCCCAGGGTGGGTCACCGGGGAGCTGTTTTTT.

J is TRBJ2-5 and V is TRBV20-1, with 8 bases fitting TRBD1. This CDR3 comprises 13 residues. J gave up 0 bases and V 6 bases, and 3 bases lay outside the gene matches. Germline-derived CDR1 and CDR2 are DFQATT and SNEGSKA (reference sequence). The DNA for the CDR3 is TGCAGTGCCCGGACAGGGAACCAAGAGACCCAGTACTTC. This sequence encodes CSARTGNQETQYF.

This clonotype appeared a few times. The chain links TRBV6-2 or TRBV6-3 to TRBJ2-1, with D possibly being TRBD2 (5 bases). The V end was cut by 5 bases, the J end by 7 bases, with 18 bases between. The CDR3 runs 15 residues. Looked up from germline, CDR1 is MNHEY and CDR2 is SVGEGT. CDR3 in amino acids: CASSGGLNLRNEQFF. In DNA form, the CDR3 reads TGTGCCAGCAGTGGAGGTCTTAATTTGCGGAATGAGCAGTTCTTC.

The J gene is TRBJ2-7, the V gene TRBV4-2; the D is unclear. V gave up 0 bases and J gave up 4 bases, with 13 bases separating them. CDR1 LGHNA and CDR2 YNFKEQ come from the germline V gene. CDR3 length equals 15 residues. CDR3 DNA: TGTGCCAGCAGCCAAGAGGTTGGCAGAAAGTACGAGCAGTACTTC. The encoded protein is CASSQEVGRKYEQYF.

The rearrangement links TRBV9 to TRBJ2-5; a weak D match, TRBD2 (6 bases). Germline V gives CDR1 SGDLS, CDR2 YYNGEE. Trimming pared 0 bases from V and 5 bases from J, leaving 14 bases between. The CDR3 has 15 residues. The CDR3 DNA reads TGTGCCAGCAGCGTAGCGGGAGTGTGGGGGGAGACCCAGTACTTC. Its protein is CASSVAGVWGETQYF.

The CDR3 loop reads CASSLVAGGTAVRETQYF. The CDR3 DNA reads TGTGCCAGCAGCTTAGTAGCGGGGGGGACAGCGGTGAGAGAGACCCAGTACTTC. The chain couples TRBV7-8 to TRBJ2-5; 11 positions match TRBD2. The ends lost 1 base at V and 4 bases at J; junction bases unmatched: 11. Germline CDR1 and CDR2: SGHVS and FQNEAQ. This CDR3 is 18 amino acids long.

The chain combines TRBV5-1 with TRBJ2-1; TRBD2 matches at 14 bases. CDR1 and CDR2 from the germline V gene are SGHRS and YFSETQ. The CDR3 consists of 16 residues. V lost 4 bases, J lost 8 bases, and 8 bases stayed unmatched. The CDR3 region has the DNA TGCGCCAGCAGCAGTGGGACTAGCGGGAGTTCCCATGAGCAGTTCTTC. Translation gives CASSSGTSGSSHEQFF.

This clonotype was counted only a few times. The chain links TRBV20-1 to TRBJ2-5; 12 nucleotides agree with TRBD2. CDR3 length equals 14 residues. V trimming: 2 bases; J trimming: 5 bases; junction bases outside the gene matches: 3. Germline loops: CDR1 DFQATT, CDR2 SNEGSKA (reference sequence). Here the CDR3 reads CSARRTSGMETQYF. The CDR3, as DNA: TGCAGTGCTAGACGGACTAGCGGGATGGAGACCCAGTACTTC.

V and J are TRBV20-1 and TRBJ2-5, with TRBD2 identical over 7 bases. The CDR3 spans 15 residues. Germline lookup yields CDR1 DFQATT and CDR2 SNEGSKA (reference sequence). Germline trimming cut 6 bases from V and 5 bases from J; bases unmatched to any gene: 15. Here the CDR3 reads CSAAPWAGVRETQYF. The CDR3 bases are TGCAGTGCCGCGCCCTGGGCGGGAGTAAGGGAGACCCAGTACTTC.